This T cell receptor (beta chain) was sequenced during a study of T cells in Graves' hyperthyroidism and ophthalmopathy (dated by TCRdb to the late 2010s). Context from the whole study: Peripheral blood samples were taken at initial diagnosis, before any treatment was given. To identify distinguishing TCR V-J signatures, a discovery cohort of around 100 patients was used, comprising fewer than 45 with Graves' ophthalmopathy and 57 with stable Graves' hyperthyroidism. An independent validation cohort of around 19 hyperthyroidism patients and roughly 16 patients who later progressed to ophthalmopathy tested prospective prediction of ophthalmopathy. The 90 to 100 discovery patients were randomly split 7:3 into training and test sets. The study also compared thyroid tissue and blood T-cell repertoires from 5 to 7 Graves' hyperthyroidism patients. Following sampling, methimazole starting at 30 mg daily was given to hyperthyroidism patients, and high-dose intravenous methylprednisolone was given to ophthalmopathy patients. According to the paper, TCR Vbeta CDR3 sequencing was carried out on more than 120 peripheral blood samples, which came from more than 40 ophthalmopathy, around 75 hyperthyroidism and approximately 17 progressor patients. General study outcomes and caveats: No statistical method was used to set the sample size in advance, and investigators knew the group allocation. A model built on a 13 V-J signature distinguished ophthalmopathy from stable hyperthyroidism, reaching around 88% sensitivity and 81.08% specificity in cross-validation and 80%/75% in testing. Blood samples also contained most of the expanded thyroid clonotypes (frequency above 0.001), which suggests that blood repertoires may reflect thyroid immune responses. In validation, progression to ophthalmopathy was predicted by the model with around 70% sensitivity and roughly 76% specificity, a median of approximately 6.5 months before onset.

This clonotype showed up just a few times. Its binding antigen is unknown. No quality values exist for individual bases; no much larger clone is one base distant. Ophthalmopathy patients had moderately to severely active disease, Clinical Activity Score of at least 3, NOSPECS grade of at least 4, and duration under 3 months. The study excluded patients with uncontrolled infections, other autoimmune diseases, pregnancy or lactation. Diagnoses were established on the basis of clinical symptoms, serum thyroxine and TRAb, thyroid ultrasound, and orbital computed tomography. PBMCs were isolated from approximately 10 ml of fresh peripheral blood by Ficoll-Paque density gradient centrifugation. Total RNA was extracted using Trizol reagent, and RNA quality was assessed on an Agilent 2100 Bioanalyzer. TCR beta CDR3 regions were amplified from RNA transcripts. For the first round of RT-PCR on the TCR CDR3, the HTBI primer set was used together with the Qiagen OneStep RT-PCR kit. A second multiplex PCR round built the libraries, followed by size selection and purification. The libraries were sequenced on an Illumina HiSeq2000 using paired-end 100 bp reads. The paper's processing steps were these. SOAPnuke was used to process the raw data, throwing out any read that contained adapters or uncalled bases, had a mean Phred below 15, or lacked an exact constant-primer or identifier match. High-quality paired reads were merged using COPE v1.2.5, and each unique nucleotide sequence was defined as a clonotype. MiTCR v1.1 was used to align the clonotypes against IMGT TRBV, TRBD and TRBJ reference segments. Analysis was restricted to V-J combinations with a frequency above 0.0001, which covered roughly 99% of repertoires. A TCS score was defined as the ratio of F50 (clonal expansion) to E x V (chaos), with BLOSUM62-based TCRdist applied between CDR3 peptides within each V-J. Welch's t-statistics and random forest reduced fewer than 550 V-J features to under 15, which were used in a naive Bayes classifier (R e1071). The public reads were run again by TCRdb, first through fastp at Q25 and then through MiXCR, and only productive beta chains were kept. For every CDR3 protein sequence, its rows merge into one entry that carries the most common genes and DNA. What appears here as the V and J calls and clone size reflects TCRdb's work, not the paper's. Recorded for this sample are 530,000 or so distinct CDR3 sequences; roughly 15% of them occurred a single time. Of the sample, approximately 15% is held by the ten largest clones.

For CDR1 and CDR2, the germline V gene lists SGHTA and FQGNSA. The CDR3 has 13 amino acids, counting the end cysteine and phenylalanine. Only CDR3 DNA remains: 39 bases, in frame from the first base. V is clipped by 3 bases and J by 5 bases, and the sequence between their germline boundaries is 10 bases long. Sequences were obtained from blood. The origin of this receptor is a woman between 18 and 30 years old with Graves' ophthalmopathy. Recombination connected TRBV7-2 to TRBJ1-2, and TRBD1 may be the D gene, going by 6 matching bases. The CDR3 region has the sequence CASSFRTVYGYTF. The DNA sequence is TGTGCCAGCAGCTTCCGGACAGTTTATGGCTACACCTTC.